One sample yielded the 8 T cell receptor beta chains listed below, sequenced in a study of blood T cells in healthy people across ages. Combining a sample-barcoded 5' primer with a J-beta primer mix, a second PCR ran for about 7 to 11 cycles. MiXCR, applied by TCRdb to the 5' RACE reads, yields one record per CDR3 protein. This sample has 1.5 million to 2 million distinct CDR3 sequences, with around half found just once. The sequenced sample consisted of blood. The receptors derive from a woman aged 35 to 49 in good health.

The chain joins TRBV20-1 to TRBJ2-4, with D perhaps being TRBD1 or TRBD2 (5 bases each). The CDR3 contains 14 residues. The germline V gene has CDR1 DFQATT and CDR2 SNEGSKA (reference sequence). Trimming removed 4 bases at V and 15 bases at J, with 25 bases between. The CDR3 bases are TGCAGTGCTAAGGTAGCAGGGAGCGTCTACGAGCGGTACTTC. Translating gives CSAKVAGSVYERYF.

This clonotype appeared a few times. J is TRBJ1-2 and V is TRBV4-3; unclear D gene. CDR3 size: 16 residues. The V end was cut by 0 bases, the J end by 3 bases, with 14 bases between. CDR1 is LGHNA and CDR2 is YSLEER in the germline V gene. The CDR3 DNA reads as TGCGCCAGCAGCCAAGATAGGGTTAGCACACACTATGGCTACACCTTC. Amino acid sequence: CASSQDRVSTHYGYTF.

Note on this clonotype: A much larger clone sits a single nucleotide away, making a read error possible. This rearrangement joins TRBV7-2 to TRBJ2-3; 9 nucleotides match TRBD2. The CDR3 has 16 residues. Germline values: CDR1 SGHTA, CDR2 FQGNSA. The CDR3 sequence: CASSLAFSGGEDTRYF. The CDR3 bases are TGTGCCAGCAGCTTAGCGTTTAGCGGGGGTGAAGATACGCGGTATTTT. Full variable domain (outside the CDR3, taken from reference TRBV7-2 and TRBJ2-3): GAGVSQSPSNKVTEKGKDVELRCDPISGHTALYWYRQSLGQGLEFLIYFQGNSAPDKSGLPSDRFSAERTGGSVSTLTIQRTQQEDSAVYLCASSLAFSGGEDTRYFGPGTRLTVL.

This clonotype occurred many times. This rearrangement joins TRBV7-2 to TRBJ2-3, with 8 bases aligning to TRBD1. This CDR3 is 17 amino acids long. Unmatched junction bases numbered 11, after V lost 1 base and J lost 5 bases. Germline V gene sequence: CDR1 SGHTA, CDR2 FQGNSA. This CDR3 is CASSLVPGRGQGDTQYF. For the CDR3, the DNA is TGTGCCAGCAGCTTAGTCCCGGGCAGGGGGCAAGGAGATACGCAGTATTTT.

The rearrangement uses TRBV5-5 and TRBJ2-1; D not certain. V lost 6 bases and J lost 0, with 13 bases in between. The germline CDR1 and CDR2 sequences are SGHKS and YYEKEE (reference sequence). The CDR3 contains 15 residues. CDR3 loop: CASTRTGNSYNEQFF. The CDR3 nucleotides read TGTGCCAGCACCCGAACGGGTAACTCCTACAATGAGCAGTTCTTC.

V gene TRBV6-2 or TRBV6-3 combines with J gene TRBJ2-1; D ambiguous. Trimming removed 2 bases from V and 4 bases from J, with 12 bases in between. There are 15 residues in the CDR3. CDR1 MNHEY and CDR2 SVGEGT come from the germline V gene. Written as DNA, the CDR3 is TGTGCCAGCAGTTACGGGCAGGCGAGGTACAATGAGCAGTTCTTC. Its protein product is CASSYGQARYNEQFF.

CDR3 protein: CASSPGQGPQDTQYF. DNA of the CDR3: TGTGCCAGCAGCCCCGGACAGGGTCCCCAAGATACGCAGTATTTT. J is TRBJ2-3 and V is TRBV11-1; 8 bases align to TRBD1. Trimming cost V 5 bases and J 5 bases; bases outside gene matches: 9. In germline, CDR1 is SGHAT, CDR2 FQDESV (reference sequence). The CDR3 sequence is 15 residues long.

V and J are TRBV9 and TRBJ2-1, with D tentatively TRBD2 (5 bases). With 3 bases removed from V and 4 bases from J, the gap between germline ends came to 17 bases. CDR1 SGDLS and CDR2 YYNGEE come from the germline V gene. The CDR3 loop spans 16 amino acids. CDR3 DNA sequence: TGTGCCAGCAGCGGGACTTCGGGCAGAACTTACAATGAGCAGTTCTTC. As protein: CASSGTSGRTYNEQFF.